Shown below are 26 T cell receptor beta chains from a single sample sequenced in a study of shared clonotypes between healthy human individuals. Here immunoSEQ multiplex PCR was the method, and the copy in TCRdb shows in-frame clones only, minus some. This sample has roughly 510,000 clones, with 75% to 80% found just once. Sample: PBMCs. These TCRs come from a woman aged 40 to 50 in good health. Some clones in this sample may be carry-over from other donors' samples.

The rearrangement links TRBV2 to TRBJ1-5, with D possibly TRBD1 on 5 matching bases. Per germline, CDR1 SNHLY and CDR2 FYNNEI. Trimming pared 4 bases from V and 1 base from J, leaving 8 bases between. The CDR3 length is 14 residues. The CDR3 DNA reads TGTGCCAGCAGTGGGGACGTAAGCAATCAGCCCCAGCATTTT. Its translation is CASSGDVSNQPQHF.

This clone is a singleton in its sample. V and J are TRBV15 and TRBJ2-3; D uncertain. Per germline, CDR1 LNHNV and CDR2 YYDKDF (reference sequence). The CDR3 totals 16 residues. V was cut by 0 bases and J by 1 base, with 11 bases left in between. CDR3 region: CATSREYARGTDTQYF. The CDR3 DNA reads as TGTGCCACCAGCAGAGAGTATGCTCGGGGCACAGATACGCAGTATTTT. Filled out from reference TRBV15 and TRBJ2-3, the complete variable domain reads DAMVIQNPRYQVTQFGKPVTLSCSQTLNHNVMYWYQQKSSQAPKLLFHYYDKDFNNEADTPDNFQSRRPNTSFCFLDIRSPGLGDTAMYLCATSREYARGTDTQYFGPGTRLTVL.

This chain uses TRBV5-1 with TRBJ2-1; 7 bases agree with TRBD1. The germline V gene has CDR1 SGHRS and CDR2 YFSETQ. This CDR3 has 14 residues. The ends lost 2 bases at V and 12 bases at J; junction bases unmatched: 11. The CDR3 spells CASSFSTQGGGQFF. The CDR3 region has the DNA TGCGCCAGCAGCTTTTCCACCCAAGGGGGCGGGCAGTTCTTC.

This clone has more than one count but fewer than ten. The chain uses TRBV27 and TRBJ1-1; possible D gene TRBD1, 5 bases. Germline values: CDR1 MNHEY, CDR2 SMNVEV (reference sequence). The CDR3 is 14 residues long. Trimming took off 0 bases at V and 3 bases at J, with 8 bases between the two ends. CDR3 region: CASSLSRGDTEAFF. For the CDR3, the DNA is TGTGCCAGCAGTTTATCCCGGGGGGACACTGAAGCTTTCTTT.

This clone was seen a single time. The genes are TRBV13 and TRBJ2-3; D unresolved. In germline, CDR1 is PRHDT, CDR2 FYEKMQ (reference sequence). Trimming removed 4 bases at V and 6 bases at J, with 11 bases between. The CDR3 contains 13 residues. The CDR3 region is CASSSVTTDTQYF. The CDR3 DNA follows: TGTGCCAGCAGCTCAGTAACAACGGATACGCAGTATTTT.

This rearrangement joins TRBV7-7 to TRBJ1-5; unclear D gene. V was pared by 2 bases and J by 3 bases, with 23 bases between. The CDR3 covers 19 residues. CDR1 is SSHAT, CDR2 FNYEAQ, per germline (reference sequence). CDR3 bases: TGTGCCAGCAGCTTAATACTGACGCCCGCAGTCAGCCCCAATCAGCCCCAGCATTTT. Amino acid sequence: CASSLILTPAVSPNQPQHF. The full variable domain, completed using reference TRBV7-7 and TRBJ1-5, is GAGVSQSPRYKVTKRGQDVTLRCDPISSHATLYWYQQALGQGPEFLTYFNYEAQPDKSGLPSDRFSAERPEGSISTLTIQRTEQRDSAMYRCASSLILTPAVSPNQPQHFGDGTRLSIL.

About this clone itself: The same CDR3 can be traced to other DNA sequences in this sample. The CDR3: CASSADSYGYTF. The DNA of the CDR3 is TGTGCCAGCAGTGCCGACAGCTATGGCTACACCTTC. This chain joins TRBV6-1 and TRBJ1-2; D might be TRBD1 (5 bases). Germline V lookup: CDR1 MNHNS, CDR2 SASEGT. The CDR3 is made up of 12 amino acids. The V gene lost 4 bases and the J gene lost 4 bases, with 7 bases spanning the gap.

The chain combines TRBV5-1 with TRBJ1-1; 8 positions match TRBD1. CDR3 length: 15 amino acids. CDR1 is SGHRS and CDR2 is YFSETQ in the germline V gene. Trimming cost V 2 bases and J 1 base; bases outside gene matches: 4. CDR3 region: CASSFLGTGNTEAFF. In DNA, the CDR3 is TGCGCCAGCAGCTTCCTAGGGACAGGGAACACTGAAGCTTTCTTT.

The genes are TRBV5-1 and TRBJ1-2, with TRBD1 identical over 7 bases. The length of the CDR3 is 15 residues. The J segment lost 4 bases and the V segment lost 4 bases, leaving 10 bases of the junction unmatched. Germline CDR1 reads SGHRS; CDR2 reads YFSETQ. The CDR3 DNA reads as TGCGCCAGCAGCGATACCTTAGGGGGCGCCTATGGCTACACCTTC. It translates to CASSDTLGGAYGYTF. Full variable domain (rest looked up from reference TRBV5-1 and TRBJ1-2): KAGVTQTPRYLIKTRGQQVTLSCSPISGHRSVSWYQQTPGQGLQFLFEYFSETQRNKGNFPGRFSGRQFSNSRSEMNVSTLELGDSALYLCASSDTLGGAYGYTFGSGTRLTVV.

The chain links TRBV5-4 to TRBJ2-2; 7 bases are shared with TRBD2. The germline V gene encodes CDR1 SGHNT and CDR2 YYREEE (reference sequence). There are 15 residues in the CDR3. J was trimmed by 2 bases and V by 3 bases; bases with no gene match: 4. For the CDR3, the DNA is TGTGCCAGCAGCTGGGGGGGAGACAACACCGGGGAGCTGTTTTTT. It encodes CASSWGGDNTGELFF.

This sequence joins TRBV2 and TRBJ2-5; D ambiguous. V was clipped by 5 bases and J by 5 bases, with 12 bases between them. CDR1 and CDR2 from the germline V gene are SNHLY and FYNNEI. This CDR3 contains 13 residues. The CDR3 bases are TGTGCCAGCAGTAAATCGTGGGTTGAGACCCAGTACTTC. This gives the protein CASSKSWVETQYF.

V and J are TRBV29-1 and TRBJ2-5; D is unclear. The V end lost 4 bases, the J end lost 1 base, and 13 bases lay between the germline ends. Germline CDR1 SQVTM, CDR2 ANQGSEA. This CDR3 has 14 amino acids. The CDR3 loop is CSVGVRPLQETQYF. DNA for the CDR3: TGCAGCGTTGGGGTAAGGCCGCTCCAAGAGACCCAGTACTTC.

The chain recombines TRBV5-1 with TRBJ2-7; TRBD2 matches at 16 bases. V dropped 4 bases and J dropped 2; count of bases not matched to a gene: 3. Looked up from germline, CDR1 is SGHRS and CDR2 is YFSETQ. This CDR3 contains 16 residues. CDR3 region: CASSLGTSGRAYEQYF. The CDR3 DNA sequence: TGCGCCAGCAGCCTTGGGACTAGCGGGAGGGCCTACGAGCAGTACTTC.

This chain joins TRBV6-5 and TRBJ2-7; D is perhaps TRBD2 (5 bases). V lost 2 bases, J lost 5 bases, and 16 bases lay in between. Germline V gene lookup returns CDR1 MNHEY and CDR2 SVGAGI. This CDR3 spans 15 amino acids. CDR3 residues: CASSYSFSRGNEQYF. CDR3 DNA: TGTGCCAGCAGTTACAGCTTCTCACGAGGGAACGAGCAGTACTTC.

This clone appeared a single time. The chain's CDR3 is CASSPRTSGLEQYF. CDR3 nucleotides: TGTGCCAGCAGCCCTCGGACTAGCGGGCTCGAGCAGTACTTC. The J gene is TRBJ2-7, the V gene TRBV7-2; 11 bases match TRBD2. Germline assignment: CDR1 SGHTA and CDR2 FQGNSA. The CDR3 length is 14 residues. The V and J ends lost 5 bases and 6 bases, in that order; junction bases with no gene match: 6.

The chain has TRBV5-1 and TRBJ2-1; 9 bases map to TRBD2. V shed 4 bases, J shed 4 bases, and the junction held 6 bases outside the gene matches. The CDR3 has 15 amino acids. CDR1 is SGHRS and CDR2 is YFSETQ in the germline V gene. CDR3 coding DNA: TGCGCCAGCAGCAATACGGCGGGAGGGTACAATGAGCAGTTCTTC. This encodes CASSNTAGGYNEQFF. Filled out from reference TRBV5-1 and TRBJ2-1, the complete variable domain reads KAGVTQTPRYLIKTRGQQVTLSCSPISGHRSVSWYQQTPGQGLQFLFEYFSETQRNKGNFPGRFSGRQFSNSRSEMNVSTLELGDSALYLCASSNTAGGYNEQFFGPGTRLTVL.

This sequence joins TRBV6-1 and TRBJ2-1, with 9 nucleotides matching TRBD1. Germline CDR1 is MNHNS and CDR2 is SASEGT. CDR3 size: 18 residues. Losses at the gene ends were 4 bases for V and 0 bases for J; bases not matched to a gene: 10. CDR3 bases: TGTGCCAGCAGTGTCCTGGGACAGGGCCCGAGCTCCTACAATGAGCAGTTCTTC. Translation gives CASSVLGQGPSSYNEQFF.

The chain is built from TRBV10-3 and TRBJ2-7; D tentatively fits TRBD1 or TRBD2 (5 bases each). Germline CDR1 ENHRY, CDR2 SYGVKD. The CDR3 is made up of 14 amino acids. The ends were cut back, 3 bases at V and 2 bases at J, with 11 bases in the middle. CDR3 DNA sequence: TGTGCCATCAGTGATTTCGGGACGCCCTACGAGCAGTACTTC. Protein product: CAISDFGTPYEQYF.

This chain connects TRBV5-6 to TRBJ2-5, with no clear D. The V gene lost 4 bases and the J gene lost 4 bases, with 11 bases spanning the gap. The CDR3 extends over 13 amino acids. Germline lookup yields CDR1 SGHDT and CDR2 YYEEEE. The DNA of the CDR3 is TGTGCCAGCAGCACCGGAAGCCGAGAGACCCAGTACTTC. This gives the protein CASSTGSRETQYF.

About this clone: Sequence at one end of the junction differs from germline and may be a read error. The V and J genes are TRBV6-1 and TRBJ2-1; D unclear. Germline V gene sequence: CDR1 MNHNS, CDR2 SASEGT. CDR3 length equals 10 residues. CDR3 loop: CAISHNEQFF. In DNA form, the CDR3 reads TGTGCCATCAGTCACAATGAGCAGTTCTTC.

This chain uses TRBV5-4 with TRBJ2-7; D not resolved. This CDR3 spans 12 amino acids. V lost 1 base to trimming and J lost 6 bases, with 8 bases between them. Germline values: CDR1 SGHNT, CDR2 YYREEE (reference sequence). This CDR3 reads CASSLTGSEQYF. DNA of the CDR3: TGTGCCAGCAGCTTGACTGGAAGCGAGCAGTACTTC.

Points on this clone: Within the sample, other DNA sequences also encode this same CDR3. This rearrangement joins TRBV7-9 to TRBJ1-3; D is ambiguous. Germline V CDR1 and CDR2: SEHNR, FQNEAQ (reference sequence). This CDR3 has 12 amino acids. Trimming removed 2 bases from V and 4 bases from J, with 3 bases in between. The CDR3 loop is CASSLIGNTIYF. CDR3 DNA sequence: TGTGCCAGCAGCTTAATCGGAAACACCATATATTTT.

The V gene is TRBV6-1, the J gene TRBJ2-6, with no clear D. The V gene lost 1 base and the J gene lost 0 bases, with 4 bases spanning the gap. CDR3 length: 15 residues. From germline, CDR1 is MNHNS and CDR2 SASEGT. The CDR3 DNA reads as TGTGCCAGCAGTGAAGGGCTCTCTGGGGCCAACGTCCTGACTTTC. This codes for CASSEGLSGANVLTF.

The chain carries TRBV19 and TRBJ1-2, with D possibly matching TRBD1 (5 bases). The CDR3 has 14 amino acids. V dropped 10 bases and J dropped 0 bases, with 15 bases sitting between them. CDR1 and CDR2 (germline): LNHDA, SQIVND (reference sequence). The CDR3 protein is CATKGIVTNYGYTF. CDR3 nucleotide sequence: TGTGCCACGAAGGGGATAGTAACTAACTATGGCTACACCTTC.

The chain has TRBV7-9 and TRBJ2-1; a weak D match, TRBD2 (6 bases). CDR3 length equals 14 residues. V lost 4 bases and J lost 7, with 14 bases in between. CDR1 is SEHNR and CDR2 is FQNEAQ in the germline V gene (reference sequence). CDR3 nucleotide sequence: TGTGCCAGCAGCTCCGCGTCTGGGAGGAATGAGCAGTTCTTC. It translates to CASSSASGRNEQFF.

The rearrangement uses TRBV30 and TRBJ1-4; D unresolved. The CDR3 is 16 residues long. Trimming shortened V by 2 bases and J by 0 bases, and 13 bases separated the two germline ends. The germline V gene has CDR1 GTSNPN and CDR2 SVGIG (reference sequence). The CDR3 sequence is CAWSFGRFATNEKLFF. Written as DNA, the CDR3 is TGTGCCTGGAGTTTCGGGCGGTTCGCAACTAATGAAAAACTGTTTTTT. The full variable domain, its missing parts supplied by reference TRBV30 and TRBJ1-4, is SQTIHQWPATLVQPVGSPLSLECTVEGTSNPNLYWYRQAAGRGLQLLFYSVGIGQISSEVPQNLSASRPQDRQFILSSKKLLLSDSGFYLCAWSFGRFATNEKLFFGSGTQLSVL.